This paragraph covers one TCR beta chain sequence. This clone's antigen is unknown. No much larger clone exists at a distance of one base, and base qualities are not known. The sample belongs to a study of blood T cells in healthy people across ages (dated by TCRdb to about 2015). With respect to the entire study: In model experiments, template switching captured about one uniquely barcoded TCR beta cDNA molecule for every two T cells. Age-related changes in TCR beta repertoire diversity were measured in the study by deep sequencing normalized with unique cDNA molecular identifiers. The donors were split into four age groups: young (average 16 years), middle-aged (around 40), aged (about 62) and long-lived (approximately 80). To avoid experimental bias, donors of different ages were distributed randomly across sequencing lanes. Using the same blood draw, the study looked at two additional independent replicas of 1 million unique cDNA reads for two donors, one aged 18 to 30 and the other aged 80 or older.

The germline V gene encodes CDR1 DFQATT and CDR2 SNEGSKA (reference sequence). From its cysteine to its phenylalanine, the CDR3 spans 13 amino acids. The only DNA kept is the CDR3, 39 bases in frame from the first base. The germline V and J ends show losses of 6 bases and 1 base respectively, and no gene match explains 4 bases of the junction. The method was 5' RACE. The sequencer was an Illumina HiSeq 2500. The second PCR ran for roughly 7 to 11 cycles and used a J-beta primer mix along with a sample-barcoded 5' primer. Each TCR beta cDNA molecule received a unique molecular identifier from a template-switch 5' adaptor carrying 12 random nucleotides. At least 2.5 million CDR3-containing paired-end reads were obtained from each sample. First-strand cDNA was synthesized from all RNA with the Mint cDNA synthesis kit, primed by a TRBC-specific oligonucleotide. Following uracil-DNA glycosylase treatment, a first 18-cycle PCR with universal primers M1SS and BC2_uni_R was performed on all cDNA. In the source study's methods: For normalization, 1 million high-quality reads were randomly selected from each sample, with every read carrying a distinct molecular identifier. Reads with shared molecular identifiers were discarded instead of being binned into consensus sequences. MiTCR, with a Q25 quality threshold and the strictest error-elimination algorithm, was used for CDR3 identification, clonotype clustering and error correction. Lower-bound total TCR beta diversity was estimated with a nonparametric unseen species model using Euler transformation. The public sequencing data were trimmed at Q25 with fastp and processed into clonotypes with MiXCR by TCRdb, which kept only in-frame beta chains. One record per CDR3 amino acid sequence lists the most common genes and DNA. Here the V and J calls rest on TCRdb's processing, not on the authors' analysis. The sample profile shows roughly 800,000 distinct CDR3 sequences; 58% of them were found once. The ten largest clones take up 20% to 25% of the sample.

The research as a whole found: Estimates of total diversity from one million sequenced T cells were regarded as lower bounds and underestimates. Compared with the aged group, more naive CD4+ T cells, fewer expanded clones and increased TCR diversity were shown by the long-lived group, suggesting age selection. Observed TCR beta diversity per million T cells fell roughly linearly with age, and a significant reduction was already apparent by age around 39. Observed TCR beta diversity correlated strongly with the percentage of naive T cells measured by flow cytometry. Because donor CMV infection status was unknown, age-related changes in expanded clonotypes were potentially confounded. Because profiling used bulk unsorted PBMCs, naive and antigen-experienced compartments could not be compared conclusively.

Systemically healthy Caucasian individuals from Russia, some 36 in total and aged about 6 to 90 years, were included as donors. Each donor gave 8 to 10 milliliters of peripheral blood, drawn into EDTA-treated Vacutainer tubes. Ficoll-Paque density-gradient centrifugation was used to isolate PBMCs, with at least 7 million per sample. Total RNA was extracted from PBMCs with Trizol reagent, with at least 5 micrograms obtained per sample. For every donor, an aliquot of PBMCs went through flow cytometry to measure the percentages of naive CD45RAhigh/CD27high T cells. This TCR was sampled from a man younger than 45 in good health. In this chain, TRBV20-1 is recombined with TRBJ2-7; a stretch of 9 junction bases matches TRBD2. The sample was blood. The DNA is TGCAGTGCGTCTAGCGGGATATCCTACGAGCAGTACTTC. Its protein product is CSASSGISYEQYF.